A selection of T cell receptor beta chains follows, all from one sample in a study of T cell responses to AZD1222 COVID-19 vaccine. Profiling relied on immunoSEQ multiplex PCR, and the TCRdb table lists in-frame clones only, not all of them. The sample records roughly 50,000 clones, nearly 90% being singletons. The sample consisted of peripheral blood, taken on day 0 of AZD1222 vaccination. The receptors stem from an adult in good health. Each CDR3 is given with its conserved first and last residue. D genes are given only for firm matches. Size tells how often a clone was seen (once, few, many) or the class of an expanded clone, and some rows leave it out.

clone size	V gene	J gene	D gene	CDR3 DNA	CDR3 protein
NA	TRBV29-1	TRBJ1-1	NA	TGCAGCGTTGTTGGGGGGATGGCTGAAGCTTTCTTT	CSVVGGMAEAFF
NA	TRBV11-1	TRBJ1-1	TRBD1	TGTGCCAGCAGCTTAGCGATTGGACAGGGCGACACTGAAGCTTTCTTT	CASSLAIGQGDTEAFF
NA	TRBV7-3	TRBJ2-3	TRBD2	TGTGCCAGCAGCACTAGCGGGGGGCCCACAGATACGCAGTATTTT	CASSTSGGPTDTQYF
NA	TRBV5-1	TRBJ1-1	NA	TGCGCCAGCAGCTTACAGGGTGTCAACACTGAAGCTTTCTTT	CASSLQGVNTEAFF
NA	TRBV6-5	TRBJ1-2	NA	TGTGCCAGCAGTTACTCGTACAGGGCCTATGGCTACACCTTC	CASSYSYRAYGYTF
NA	TRBV5-1	TRBJ1-1	NA	TGCGCCAGCAGCGCTCTGAACACTGAAGCTTTCTTT	CASSALNTEAFF
NA	TRBV27	TRBJ1-5	NA	TGTGCCAGCAGTTTAGAGGGCGAAGGAGGCAATCAGCCCCAGCATTTT	CASSLEGEGGNQPQHF
NA	TRBV10-2	TRBJ2-1	NA	TGCGCCAGCAGTGAACACGGGAGTGAGCAGTTCTTC	CASSEHGSEQFF
once	TRBV2	TRBJ1-2	NA	TGTGCCAGCAGACAGTCAGTCCTTAGCTATGGCTACACCTTC	CASRQSVLSYGYTF
NA	TRBV12-3/TRBV12-4	TRBJ2-3	NA	TGTGCCAGCAGTGTCGGGACAGATACGCAGTATTTT	CASSVGTDTQYF
once	TRBV5-1	TRBJ2-5	TRBD2	TGCGCCAGCAGCTTCTCTAGCGGGGGCCAAGAGACCCAGTACTTC	CASSFSSGGQETQYF
NA	TRBV5-1	TRBJ2-2	NA	TGCGCCAGCAGCTTGCGTGGGTCCGGGGAGCTGTTTTTT	CASSLRGSGELFF
NA	TRBV5-1	TRBJ1-4	TRBD1	TGCGCCAGCAGCCAAGGACAGGGAAGTGAAAAACTGTTTTTT	CASSQGQGSEKLFF
NA	TRBV2	TRBJ1-5	NA	TGTGCCAGCAGGGAAGACCCTAGCAATCAGCCCCAGCATTTT	CASREDPSNQPQHF
few	TRBV6-6	TRBJ2-6	NA	TGTGCCAGCAGACGACAGGCGAACTCTGGGGCCAACGTCCTGACTTTC	CASRRQANSGANVLTF